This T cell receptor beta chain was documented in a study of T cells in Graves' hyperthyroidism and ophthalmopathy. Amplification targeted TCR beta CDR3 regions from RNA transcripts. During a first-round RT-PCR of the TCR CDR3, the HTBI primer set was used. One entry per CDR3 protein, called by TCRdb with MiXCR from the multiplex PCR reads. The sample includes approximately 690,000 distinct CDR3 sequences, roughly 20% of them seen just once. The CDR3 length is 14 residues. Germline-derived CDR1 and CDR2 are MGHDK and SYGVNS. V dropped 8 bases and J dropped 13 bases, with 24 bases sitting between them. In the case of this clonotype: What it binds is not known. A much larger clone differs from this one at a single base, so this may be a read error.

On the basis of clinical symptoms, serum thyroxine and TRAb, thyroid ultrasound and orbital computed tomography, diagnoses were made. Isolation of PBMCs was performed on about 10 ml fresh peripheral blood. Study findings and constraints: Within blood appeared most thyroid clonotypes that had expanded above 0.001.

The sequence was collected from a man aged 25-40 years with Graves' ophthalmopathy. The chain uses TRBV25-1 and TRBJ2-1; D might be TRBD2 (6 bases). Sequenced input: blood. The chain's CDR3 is CASRLSGAGSDQFF. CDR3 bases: TGTGCCAGCCGACTTTCGGGAGCCGGAAGTGATCAGTTCTTC.